Each of the 15 T cell receptor beta chains below was sequenced from the same sample in a study of cytomegalovirus exposure and HLA in healthy donors. Amplification used 60 Vbeta primers and 13 Jbeta primers. Method: immunoSEQ multiplex PCR; TCRdb's copy keeps in-frame clones and lacks some. In the table there are approximately 90,000 clones, about 85% of which are singletons. The sequencing sample was made of PBMCs. The receptors were gathered from a man aged 40-49 years in good health and CMV-seropositive.

The chain is built from TRBV7-8 and TRBJ1-1, with a possible D match to TRBD1 (5 bases). V was clipped by 6 bases and J by 0 bases, with 14 bases between them. The CDR3 length is 15 residues. Germline lookup yields CDR1 SGHVS and CDR2 FQNEAQ. This chain's CDR3 is CASRPRRGMNTEAFF. The CDR3 nucleotides are TGTGCCAGCAGACCCCGGCGGGGCATGAACACTGAAGCTTTCTTT.

This rearrangement joins TRBV6-1 to TRBJ2-3; D uncertain. The CDR3 is 13 amino acids. V lost 5 bases to trimming and J lost 4 bases, with 10 bases between them. Germline V gene lookup returns CDR1 MNHNS and CDR2 SASEGT. The CDR3 DNA is TGTGCCAGCAGTAACCCGGTCTCAGATACGCAGTATTTT. Protein sequence: CASSNPVSDTQYF.

This sequence joins TRBV30 and TRBJ2-6; 11 nucleotides align to TRBD1. This CDR3 spans 19 amino acids. Looked up from germline, CDR1 is GTSNPN and CDR2 is SVGIG (reference sequence). The V and J ends lost 4 bases and 1 base, in that order; junction bases with no gene match: 12. The CDR3 reads CAWIPAAGQGGSGANVLTF. CDR3 coding DNA: TGTGCCTGGATCCCCGCCGCGGGACAGGGGGGATCTGGGGCCAACGTCCTGACTTTC.

This clone was observed once. The rearrangement joins TRBV7-9 to TRBJ2-5; weak D call: TRBD1 (6 bases). Trimming cost V 5 bases and J 1 base, with 11 bases left between them. This CDR3 is built from 14 residues. Germline V gene sequence: CDR1 SEHNR, CDR2 FQNEAQ (reference sequence). This chain's CDR3 is CASSPRTAQETQYF. Here the CDR3 DNA reads TGTGCCAGCAGCCCCCGGACAGCCCAAGAGACCCAGTACTTC.

The chain carries TRBV4-1 and TRBJ1-1, with 8 bases lining up with TRBD1. Germline-derived CDR1 and CDR2 are MGHRA and YSYEKL. Losses at the gene ends were 5 bases for V and 10 bases for J; bases not matched to a gene: 6. The CDR3 has 12 amino acids. The CDR3 DNA sequence: TGCGCCAGCAGCGATACAGGGGGTGTAGCTTTCTTT. Its protein is CASSDTGGVAFF.

This chain uses TRBV2 with TRBJ1-5; 7 nucleotides match TRBD1. Germline CDR1 and CDR2: SNHLY and FYNNEI. J was trimmed by 6 bases and V by 7 bases; bases with no gene match: 6. The CDR3 totals 13 residues. The CDR3 region has the DNA TGTGCCAGCACCGAAGACAGGGCTCAGCCCCAGCATTTT. Translating it yields CASTEDRAQPQHF.

This clone turned up a few times. The chain carries TRBV6-1 and TRBJ2-7; TRBD2 matches 9 bases. Germline CDR1 and CDR2: MNHNS and SASEGT. The ends lost 7 bases at V and 7 bases at J; junction bases unmatched: 14. This CDR3 is 15 amino acids long. The CDR3 nucleotides read TGTGCCAGCACCGAGGAGCTAGCGGGGTCCGGGGAGCAGTACTTC. Translating gives CASTEELAGSGEQYF.

The V gene is TRBV14, the J gene TRBJ2-1, with TRBD1 as a possible D gene (5 bases). This CDR3 has 13 amino acids. The germline V gene has CDR1 SGHDN and CDR2 FVKESK. V was pared by 0 bases and J by 9 bases, with 9 bases between. CDR3 in amino acids: CASSQDQGGEQFF. The CDR3 DNA reads TGTGCCAGCAGCCAAGATCAGGGTGGTGAGCAGTTCTTC.

This chain uses TRBV7-6 with TRBJ2-3, with 9 bases matching TRBD2. The V gene's germline CDR1 is SGHVS and CDR2 FNYEAQ. The CDR3 is 17 residues long. V was clipped by 0 bases and J by 2 bases; unmatched bases: 6. The CDR3 is CASSLAASGTATDTQYF. The CDR3 DNA follows: TGTGCCAGCAGCTTAGCGGCTAGCGGGACCGCCACAGATACGCAGTATTTT.

The rearrangement uses TRBV5-8 and TRBJ2-7; D gene unclear. Germline CDR1 and CDR2: SGHTS and YDEGEE. This CDR3 is built from 12 residues. Trimming pared 0 bases from V and 3 bases from J, leaving 4 bases between. CDR3 amino acids: CASSLDLYEQYF. The CDR3 region has the DNA TGTGCCAGCAGCTTGGATCTCTACGAGCAGTACTTC. The variable domain in full, completed from reference TRBV5-8 and TRBJ2-7, reads EAGVTQSPTHLIKTRGQQATLRCSPISGHTSVYWYQQALGLGLQFLLWYDEGEERNRGNFPPRFSGRQFPNYSSELNVNALELEDSALYLCASSLDLYEQYFGPGTRLTVT.

Turning to this clone: One end of the junction fails to match germline, which may point to a read error. The chain couples TRBV15 to TRBJ1-4, with TRBD1 as a possible D gene (5 bases). The germline gives CDR1 LNHNV, CDR2 YYDKDF (reference sequence). This CDR3 spans 19 amino acids. CDR3 DNA: TGTGCCACCAGCAGAGATAGGGGTTCACCGGCGGGAACTAATGAAAAGCTGTTTTTT. As protein: CATSRDRGSPAGTNEKLFF.

J is TRBJ2-3 and V is TRBV5-4; D is perhaps TRBD1 (7 bases). V dropped 1 base and J dropped 3 bases, with 15 bases sitting between them. Germline V gene lookup returns CDR1 SGHNT and CDR2 YYREEE (reference sequence). The CDR3 length is 16 residues. CDR3: CASSLSSGGTTDTQYF. The CDR3 DNA reads as TGTGCCAGCAGCTTGAGCTCAGGGGGGACGACAGATACGCAGTATTTT.

J is TRBJ1-3 and V is TRBV5-1; D ambiguous. This CDR3 is 14 amino acids long. V was shortened by 0 bases and J by 2 bases, with 6 bases between the two germline ends. CDR1 and CDR2 from the germline V gene are SGHRS and YFSETQ. The CDR3 nucleotides are TGCGCCAGCAGCTTGGACTTCACTGGAAACACCATATATTTT. Protein: CASSLDFTGNTIYF.

The chain employs TRBV6-1 and TRBJ1-5; the D gene is possibly TRBD1 (5 bases). The germline gives CDR1 MNHNS, CDR2 SASEGT. This CDR3 contains 15 residues. Trimming took 5 bases from V and 0 from J, leaving 11 bases between them. The CDR3 DNA is TGTGCCAGCAGTCGCCTAGGGGATAGCAATCAGCCCCAGCATTTT. Translated, it gives CASSRLGDSNQPQHF.

Of note for this clone: Compared with germline, one end of the junction differs, possibly owing to a read error. The chain couples TRBV7-7 to TRBJ2-2; possible D gene TRBD2, 5 bases. Germline CDR1 and CDR2: SSHAT and FNYEAQ (reference sequence). CDR3 size: 15 residues. In nucleotides, the CDR3 is TGTGCTAGCAGCCCGTTTTCTGGCGGAGGCGGGGAGCTGTTTTTT. Amino acid sequence: CASSPFSGGGGELFF. The full variable domain, in which reference TRBV7-7 and TRBJ2-2 provide the parts outside the CDR3, is GAGVSQSPRYKVTKRGQDVTLRCDPISSHATLYWYQQALGQGPEFLTYFNYEAQPDKSGLPSDRFSAERPEGSISTLTIQRTEQRDSAMYRCASSPFSGGGGELFFGEGSRLTVL.